A selection of T cell receptor beta chains follows, all from one sample in a study of T-cell memory formation after mild COVID-19. TCRdb re-called the 5' RACE reads through MiXCR, storing one row per CDR3 protein. This sample carries about 560,000 distinct CDR3 sequences, 17% of them seen once, and the ten largest clones take about 8.6%. Material: PBMCs or a T cell subset sorted from them (not recorded which). The receptor set was obtained from an adult woman who had mild COVID-19 (a few samples of this study predate the infection). Cell type and time point are not known. Both conserved end residues are part of each CDR3. D genes are given only for firm matches. The listing skips clone size in some rows; elsewhere it reads once, few, many or a size class.

D	J	V	size	DNA	CDR3
TRBD1	TRBJ1-1	TRBV10-3	few	TGTGCCATCAGTGAAACGGACAGGACTGAAGCTTTCTTT	CAISETDRTEAFF
-	TRBJ2-1	TRBV20-1	-	TGCAGTGCTAGAGATAGAGGGGGGCGTTTGTACAATGAGCAGTTCTTC	CSARDRGGRLYNEQFF
TRBD1	TRBJ1-1	TRBV27	many	TGTGCCAGCAGTTTTACAGGGGGAGAAGCTTTCTTT	CASSFTGGEAFF
-	TRBJ2-5	TRBV11-3	few	TGTGCCAGCAGCTTTACAGGGCAGGAGACCCAGTACTTC	CASSFTGQETQYF
-	TRBJ2-2	TRBV7-9	few	TGTGCCAGCAGCTTAAACTTCAACACCGGGGAGCTGTTTTTT	CASSLNFNTGELFF
-	TRBJ2-3	TRBV2	-	TGTGCCAGCAGTGAGGGCACAGGGACGCAGTATTTT	CASSEGTGTQYF
-	TRBJ2-5	TRBV19	-	TGTGCCAGTAGTATAACAGCGGTTAGGCAAGAGACCCAGTACTTC	CASSITAVRQETQYF
TRBD1	TRBJ2-1	TRBV24-1	-	TGTGCCATCCGGGACAGGGGTAATGAGCAGTTCTTC	CAIRDRGNEQFF
TRBD1	TRBJ2-1	TRBV30	few	TGTGCCTGGAGTGTAACGGGACAGGGGTTAAATGAGCAGTTCTTC	CAWSVTGQGLNEQFF
-	TRBJ1-1	TRBV7-8	many	TGTGCCAGCAGCTTAGTAGTTCCGAACACTGAAGCTTTCTTT	CASSLVVPNTEAFF
TRBD2	TRBJ2-1	TRBV4-2	-	TGTGCCAGCAGCAGTGTACGGCGGGAGGATCACAATGAGCAGTTCTTC	CASSSVRREDHNEQFF
TRBD1	TRBJ2-1	TRBV18	-	TGTGCCAGCTCACCCAGGAGGACAGGGGGCCATGAGCAGTTCTTC	CASSPRRTGGHEQFF
-	TRBJ2-5	TRBV6-5	once	TGTGCCAGCATCCCGGGACCTGCCGCAGGGGAGACCCAGTACTTC	CASIPGPAAGETQYF
TRBD1	TRBJ1-1	TRBV7-3	-	TGTGCCAGCAGCTTGACAGGGAAATTGCGAACTGAAGCTTTCTTT	CASSLTGKLRTEAFF
TRBD2	TRBJ2-7	TRBV9	few	TGTGCCAGCAGCGTGGTAGCGGGAGGCCCTATCTACGAGCAGTACTTC	CASSVVAGGPIYEQYF
TRBD2	TRBJ2-3	TRBV11-3	-	TGTGCCAGCAGCTTAGTTTCTTTGGGGCCGGGACTAGCGTATTTACCTAGCACAGATACGCAGTATTTT	CASSLVSLGPGLAYLPSTDTQYF
TRBD1	TRBJ2-3	TRBV5-1	-	TGCGCCAGCAGCTCGGTGAGGACAGGGATGACAGATACGCAGTATTTT	CASSSVRTGMTDTQYF
-	TRBJ2-3	TRBV5-1	-	TGCGCCAGCAGCGGGGGACGCCACACAGATACGCAGTATTTT	CASSGGRHTDTQYF
TRBD1	TRBJ2-1	TRBV6-6	-	TGTGCCAGCAGACCAAGGGTAGGGGGCATAAATGAGCAGTTCTTC	CASRPRVGGINEQFF
-	TRBJ2-1	TRBV20-1	few	TGCAGTGGGCTTTTCTTAGCGGTTAGGCAGTTCTTC	CSGLFLAVRQFF
TRBD2	TRBJ2-3	TRBV5-6	few	TGTGCCAGCAGCCAAGGACTAGCGGGGACAGATACGCAGTATTTT	CASSQGLAGTDTQYF
TRBD1	TRBJ2-3	TRBV7-2	-	TGTGCCAGCAGCTCAGGGGGCTCTAGCACAGATACGCAGTATTTT	CASSSGGSSTDTQYF
-	TRBJ2-1	TRBV12-3/TRBV12-4	many	TGTGCCAGCAGTTTAAGGGTCAGCTCCTACAATGAGCAGTTCTTC	CASSLRVSSYNEQFF
TRBD1	TRBJ1-1	TRBV29-1	-	TGCAGCGTCACGGAGACAGGGCCAGCTTTCTTT	CSVTETGPAFF
-	TRBJ2-1	TRBV7-2	-	TGTGCCAGCAGCTTATTGGCTTTCTCCTACAATGAGCAGTTCTTC	CASSLLAFSYNEQFF
TRBD1	TRBJ1-5	TRBV20-1	few	TGCAGTGCTAGAGATCCTCGACAGGGCAGCAATCAGCCCCAGCATTTT	CSARDPRQGSNQPQHF
TRBD1	TRBJ1-6	TRBV5-1	few	TGCGCCAGCAGCTTCGGGACAGGGGATAATTCACCCCTCCACTTT	CASSFGTGDNSPLHF